This T cell receptor beta chain was obtained from a study of response to subunit inactivated influenza vaccine (dated by TCRdb to 2017 to 2018). In terms of the full investigation: Deep quantitative profiling of the T cell receptor repertoire was used in the study to follow responses to a trivalent subunit inactivated influenza vaccine. Broader findings and caveats from the paper: The authors suggested that each seasonal influenza vaccination may recruit only a limited number of new T cells.

Inclusive of the bounding cysteine and phenylalanine, the CDR3 is 13 residues long. Just the 39-base CDR3 DNA is kept, in frame starting at base 1. The germline V gene encodes CDR1 MNHEY and CDR2 SVGAGI. Relative to germline, V is 4 bases shorter and J is 5 bases shorter, with 11 bases between their ends. Points on this clonotype: Its antigen specificity is not known. Base quality data are lacking; no much larger clone is found one base away.

Receptors were amplified or captured by RT-PCR. The sequencing machine was an Illumina HiSeq 2500. TCRdb trimmed the raw reads at Q25, called clones with MiXCR and kept productive beta chains. Under each unique CDR3 protein, matching rows form one entry showing the most common genes and DNA. The sample table shows more than 450,000 distinct CDR3 sequences, and approximately 12% are seen once. The ten most abundant clones make up more than 8.5% of the sample. This clonotype originated in a man aged 50 or older who received an inactivated influenza vaccine. Donor details come from another sample of the same person, matched by shared clones. This specimen was PBMCs from blood, taken on the day of vaccination. The receptor chain draws on TRBV6-5 and TRBJ2-5, and perhaps TRBD1 as D gene, on 5 matching bases. CDR3 reads: CASSFRVWETQYF. The bases are TGTGCCAGCAGTTTCAGGGTATGGGAGACCCAGTACTTC.